Listed below are T cell receptor beta chains from one sample, sequenced in a study of shared clonotypes between healthy human individuals. Repertoires were generated with immunoSEQ multiplex PCR, while TCRdb's copy carries only in-frame clones and drops some. The data hold 450,000 to 600,000 clones, with roughly 78% observed a single time. Material: PBMCs. Receptor source: a middle-aged woman in good health. Some clones in this sample may be carry-over from other donors' samples. Both conserved end residues are part of each CDR3. D genes are given only for firm matches. Expanded clones are given a class, and other clones once, few, many or no size at all.

TRBV4-2,-,TRBD2,TRBJ2-1,TGTGCCAGCAGCCAAGCCCCCCGACTAGCGGGAGGCCGCGGGCAGTTCTTC,CASSQAPRLAGGRGQFF
TRBV5-6,-,-,TRBJ2-7,TGTGCCAGCACAAGGGCAGGCAGCTCCTACGAGCAGTACTTC,CASTRAGSSYEQYF
TRBV28,-,TRBD1,TRBJ1-4,TGTGCCAGCAGTATACAGGGGAAGGGGTATGAAAAACTGTTTTTT,CASSIQGKGYEKLFF
TRBV7-9,-,-,TRBJ1-1,TGTGCCAGCAGCCGCCTAGACACTGTGAACACTGAAGCTTTCTTT,CASSRLDTVNTEAFF
TRBV15,-,-,TRBJ2-5,TGTGCCACCAGCAGGGACAGCGAAGAGACCCAGTACTTC,CATSRDSEETQYF
TRBV28,-,-,TRBJ1-2,TGTGCCAGCAGTTTACAGACCGACTATGGCTACACCTTC,CASSLQTDYGYTF
TRBV5-1,-,-,TRBJ2-3,TGCGCCAGCAGCCGGGAGTACTCTACAGATACGCAGTATTTT,CASSREYSTDTQYF
TRBV2,-,TRBD1,TRBJ2-7,TGTGCCAGCGCGGGGACAGGGGTCTACGAGCAGTACTTC,CASAGTGVYEQYF
TRBV11-3,-,TRBD2,TRBJ2-1,TGTGCCAGCAGCTCGACTAGCGGGAGATACAATGAGCAGTTCTTC,CASSSTSGRYNEQFF
TRBV9,-,-,TRBJ1-5,TGTGCCAGCTCGGGAGGTGGGGGGGGAAATCAGCCCCAGCATTTT,CASSGGGGGNQPQHF
TRBV2,few,TRBD1,TRBJ2-2,TGTGCCAGCAGGAGGGGACAGGGTAACACCGGGGAGCTGTTTTTT,CASRRGQGNTGELFF
TRBV5-1,-,TRBD1,TRBJ2-5,TGCGCCAGCAGCTTGGCCGATTCCGGGACAGACCTTACCCAGTACTTC,CASSLADSGTDLTQYF
TRBV11-2,-,-,TRBJ2-5,TGTGCCAGCAGCTTTATGGTAGAGACCCAGTACTTC,CASSFMVETQYF
TRBV2,-,-,TRBJ1-1,TGTGCCAGCAGTGAATCCAGGGGCACTGAAGCTTTCTTT,CASSESRGTEAFF
TRBV5-6,-,-,TRBJ2-1,TGTGCCAGCAGCTTATTGGGACGGGACAATGAGCAGTTCTTC,CASSLLGRDNEQFF
TRBV19,few,-,TRBJ1-5,TGTGCCAGTAGTATGACACAGGGCTGGAGCAATCAGCCCCAGCATTTT,CASSMTQGWSNQPQHF
TRBV10-3,-,-,TRBJ2-2,TGTGCCATCAGTGGGAGGAGAGGAAACAGGCCCGGGGAGCTGTTTTTT,CAISGRRGNRPGELFF
TRBV5-6,once,TRBD1,TRBJ2-5,TGTGCCAGCAGCTTGGCCTTGGGACAGGGGGGGGAGGAGACCCAGTACTTC,CASSLALGQGGEETQYF
TRBV7-8,few,-,TRBJ1-4,TGTGCCAGCAGCTTAGGAGGGCAGATAATAGAAAAACTGTTTTTT,CASSLGGQIIEKLFF
TRBV30,-,-,TRBJ1-1,TGTGCCTGGAAGTACGGGGTGAACACTGAAGCTTTCTTT,CAWKYGVNTEAFF